Here is one T cell receptor beta chain with its context. Its specificity is not known. Profiling relied on immunoSEQ multiplex PCR, and the TCRdb table lists in-frame clones only, not all of them. The sample comprises thousands of clones, approximately 67% of which are singletons, and around 21% rests with the top ten. One frozen approximately 520,000-cell aliquot per fraction was sequenced. Germline values: CDR1 MGHRA, CDR2 YSYEKL. This CDR3 comprises 15 residues. The junction had 6 bases not matched to a gene; V was cut back by 1 base and J by 7 bases. This sample stems from a study of coeliac disease. The study, taken as a whole, reports: The authors judged this method unsuitable for unbiased gliadin-specific T cell detection.

This receptor was identified in a woman aged 55-69 years with celiac disease. Sequencing was done on a sample of lamina propria lymphocytes from the gut. The V call is TRBV4-1, the J call TRBJ2-7; 11 nucleotides agree with TRBD2. The CDR3 DNA reads as TGCGCCAGCAGCCAAGTACTAGCGGGAGAGATAGAGCAGTACTTC. This gives the protein CASSQVLAGEIEQYF.